Below, 28 T cell receptor beta chains from the same sample are listed, as sequenced in a study of T cells in localized non-small cell lung cancer. The table came from immunoSEQ multiplex PCR; TCRdb's copy has only in-frame clones and leaves some out. The sample holds 950 or so clones, about 20% seen once. Material: lung tumor tissue, obtained before any cancer treatment. These receptors came from a male donor older than 55 with stage I squamous cell lung carcinoma.

The V gene is TRBV11-3, the J gene TRBJ1-3; D might be TRBD1 (5 bases). CDR3 length: 14 residues. The germline CDR1 and CDR2 sequences are SGHNT and YENEEA. V gave up 5 bases and J gave up 0 bases, with 8 bases separating them. The CDR3 here is CASSGGASGNTIYF. For the CDR3, the DNA is TGTGCCAGCAGCGGCGGGGCCTCTGGAAACACCATATATTTT. The whole variable domain, remainder taken from reference TRBV11-3 and TRBJ1-3, is EAGVVQSPRYKIIEKKQPVAFWCNPISGHNTLYWYLQNLGQGPELLIRYENEEAVDDSQLPKDRFSAERLKGVDSTLKIQPAELGDSAVYLCASSGGASGNTIYFGEGSWLTVV.

V usage is TRBV5-1 and J usage is TRBJ1-5; 7 bases are shared with TRBD1. There are 15 residues in the CDR3. Germline V gene lookup returns CDR1 SGHRS and CDR2 YFSETQ. J gave up 2 bases and V 4 bases, and 6 bases lay outside the gene matches. The CDR3 reads CASSPGTARNQPQHF. Written as DNA, the CDR3 is TGCGCCAGCAGCCCAGGGACAGCGCGCAATCAGCCCCAGCATTTT.

Sample share makes this clone large. The genes are TRBV11-3 and TRBJ2-3; 8 bases fit TRBD1. CDR1 and CDR2 (germline): SGHNT, YENEEA. The J segment lost 2 bases and the V segment lost 4 bases, leaving 5 bases of the junction unmatched. The CDR3 is 15 residues long. CDR3 in DNA: TGTGCCAGCAGCTCAGGACAGGGCCCCACAGATACGCAGTATTTT. Amino acid sequence: CASSSGQGPTDTQYF. The full variable domain, rest sourced from reference TRBV11-3 and TRBJ2-3, is EAGVVQSPRYKIIEKKQPVAFWCNPISGHNTLYWYLQNLGQGPELLIRYENEEAVDDSQLPKDRFSAERLKGVDSTLKIQPAELGDSAVYLCASSSGQGPTDTQYFGPGTRLTVL.

This chain links TRBV6-8 with TRBJ2-1, with D unclear. In germline, CDR1 is MNHGY, CDR2 SAAAGT. The CDR3 is 13 residues long. V gave up 2 bases and J gave up 9 bases, with 11 bases separating them. The CDR3 nucleotides read TGTGCCAGCAGTTACCTTGGGCTAGGTGAGCAGTTCTTC. Translating it yields CASSYLGLGEQFF.

The CDR3 DNA reads TGCGCCAGCAGCTTGGGACTGCCGAACACTGAAGCTTTCTTT. Translated, it gives CASSLGLPNTEAFF. The V gene is TRBV5-1, the J gene TRBJ1-1; no reliable D call. V was shortened by 0 bases and J by 1 base, with 7 bases between the two germline ends. Germline V gives CDR1 SGHRS, CDR2 YFSETQ. This CDR3 region has 14 residues.

This chain connects TRBV6-8 to TRBJ2-1; a possible D gene is TRBD1 (6 bases). The V end lost 8 bases, the J end lost 7 bases, and 12 bases lay between the germline ends. Germline loops: CDR1 MNHGY, CDR2 SAAAGT. This CDR3 region has 12 residues. CDR3 sequence (DNA): TGTGCCAGCGGGGGCTTGAAAAATGAGCAGTTCTTC. Translating gives CASGGLKNEQFF.

The table lists this clone with a few counts. The rearrangement links TRBV11-3 to TRBJ2-7, with 8 nucleotides matching TRBD2. The CDR3 sequence is 15 residues long. Trimming took 1 base from V and 2 from J; bases not matched to a gene: 4. Germline V gene sequence: CDR1 SGHNT, CDR2 YENEEA. The CDR3 DNA follows: TGTGCCAGCAGCTTAGTCCCGGGACTAGCCTACGAGCAGTACTTC. Encoded protein: CASSLVPGLAYEQYF.

The J gene is TRBJ1-2, the V gene TRBV9, with D possibly TRBD1 on 5 matching bases. CDR3 length: 14 residues. Trimming cost V 4 bases and J 2 bases, with 12 bases left between them. From germline, CDR1 is SGDLS and CDR2 YYNGEE. The CDR3 DNA reads TGTGCCAGCAGCACCCGCGGGGGGAACTATGGCTACACCTTC. Amino acid sequence: CASSTRGGNYGYTF.

This clone turned up a few times. The genes are TRBV11-3 and TRBJ1-4; 11 positions agree with TRBD1. Per germline, CDR1 SGHNT and CDR2 YENEEA. Unmatched junction bases numbered 4, after V lost 5 bases and J lost 8 bases. The CDR3 consists of 14 residues. CDR3 region: CASSRDRGYEKLFF. The DNA of the CDR3 is TGTGCCAGCAGCCGGGACAGGGGGTACGAAAAACTGTTTTTT. The whole variable domain, remainder taken from reference TRBV11-3 and TRBJ1-4, is EAGVVQSPRYKIIEKKQPVAFWCNPISGHNTLYWYLQNLGQGPELLIRYENEEAVDDSQLPKDRFSAERLKGVDSTLKIQPAELGDSAVYLCASSRDRGYEKLFFGSGTQLSVL.

The chain carries TRBV30 and TRBJ1-5; D is undetermined. V was shortened by 3 bases and J by 2 bases, with 11 bases between the two germline ends. The CDR3 sequence is 14 residues long. Germline CDR1 GTSNPN, CDR2 SVGIG (reference sequence). The CDR3 region is CAWSHSTGNQPQHF. Here the CDR3 DNA reads TGTGCCTGGAGCCATTCAACGGGCAATCAGCCCCAGCATTTT. The full variable domain, in which reference TRBV30 and TRBJ1-5 provide the parts outside the CDR3, is SQTIHQWPATLVQPVGSPLSLECTVEGTSNPNLYWYRQAAGRGLQLLFYSVGIGQISSEVPQNLSASRPQDRQFILSSKKLLLSDSGFYLCAWSHSTGNQPQHFGDGTRLSIL.

There are a few counts of this clone. The chain uses TRBV11-3 and TRBJ1-1, with unresolved D. CDR3 length equals 15 residues. Trimming took off 0 bases at V and 1 base at J, with 9 bases between the two ends. Germline V gives CDR1 SGHNT, CDR2 YENEEA. The CDR3 loop reads CASSLEASWNTEAFF. The DNA of the CDR3 is TGTGCCAGCAGCTTAGAAGCAAGCTGGAACACTGAAGCTTTCTTT.

This chain uses TRBV11-3 with TRBJ2-7; 13 bases align to TRBD2. The V gene end was trimmed by 6 bases and the J gene end by 4 bases; junction bases not matched to a gene: 9. Germline V gives CDR1 SGHNT, CDR2 YENEEA. CDR3 length equals 16 residues. The CDR3 spells CASRIPGLAGTYEQYF. CDR3 bases: TGTGCCAGCAGAATACCGGGACTAGCGGGAACATACGAGCAGTACTTC.

In its sample, this clone ranks as large. This sequence joins TRBV6-8 and TRBJ2-2, with 10 bases identical to TRBD1. V shed 6 bases, J shed 2 bases, and the junction held 3 bases outside the gene matches. The CDR3 is 15 residues long. The germline CDR1 and CDR2 sequences are MNHGY and SAAAGT. CDR3 coding DNA: TGTGCCAGCAGCCGACAGGGGGCTAACACCGGGGAGCTGTTTTTT. This sequence encodes CASSRQGANTGELFF.

The chain is built from TRBV11-3 and TRBJ2-1; weak D call: TRBD2 (5 bases). V was shortened by 2 bases and J by 4 bases, with 12 bases between the two germline ends. The CDR3 covers 15 residues. Germline CDR1 SGHNT, CDR2 YENEEA. Here the CDR3 reads CASSLRTFEYNEQFF. In nucleotides, the CDR3 is TGTGCCAGCAGCTTACGGACTTTTGAGTACAATGAGCAGTTCTTC.

This clone was counted only a few times. The chain recombines TRBV23-1 with TRBJ1-2; the D gene is possibly TRBD1 (6 bases). TRBV23-1 qualifies as an ORF whose function is uncertain. The CDR3 runs 17 residues. The V end was cut by 6 bases, the J end by 4 bases, with 24 bases between. CDR3 sequence: CASSRRPWTAFPYGYTF. As DNA, the CDR3 is TGCGCCAGCAGCCGACGTCCCTGGACAGCCTTCCCCTATGGCTACACCTTC.

By share of the sample, this clone is large. The V call is TRBV6-8, the J call TRBJ2-1, with 15 nucleotides matching TRBD2. V gave up 4 bases and J gave up 7 bases; unmatched junction bases: 2. The length of the CDR3 is 15 residues. CDR1 MNHGY and CDR2 SAAAGT come from the germline V gene. CDR3 nucleotides: TGTGCCAGCAGTTTAGGGACTAGCGGGAGGAATGAGCAGTTCTTC. This translates into CASSLGTSGRNEQFF.

This clone was seen a handful of times. J is TRBJ2-1 and V is TRBV11-3; D might be TRBD2 (5 bases). V gave up 4 bases and J gave up 1 base, with 14 bases separating them. CDR1 and CDR2 from the germline V gene are SGHNT and YENEEA. The CDR3 has 16 amino acids. Here the CDR3 DNA reads TGTGCCAGCAGCTCTTGGGGAGCGGTGTCCTACAATGAGCAGTTCTTC. This codes for CASSSWGAVSYNEQFF.

This clone is medium-sized by share. V gene TRBV11-3 combines with J gene TRBJ2-1; TRBD2 is a possible D gene (5 bases). The CDR3 is 14 amino acids. Germline-derived CDR1 and CDR2 are SGHNT and YENEEA. With 5 bases removed from V and 9 bases from J, the gap between germline ends came to 17 bases. The CDR3 here is CASSPGEFRGEQFF. The CDR3 DNA follows: TGTGCCAGCAGCCCTGGGGAGTTCCGGGGTGAGCAGTTCTTC.

This clone is labeled large (0.1 to 1%). The V gene is TRBV11-3, the J gene TRBJ2-5; maybe TRBD2 (6 bases). The germline gives CDR1 SGHNT, CDR2 YENEEA. There are 14 residues in the CDR3. Trimming removed 4 bases at V and 5 bases at J, with 14 bases between. CDR3 nucleotides: TGTGCCAGCAGCTCCCCGGGCCGGGGGGAGACCCAGTACTTC. Amino acid sequence: CASSSPGRGETQYF.

This clone is medium-sized. The CDR3 sequence is CASSSLEWGTQYF. CDR3 DNA: TGTGCCAGCAGCTCCCTGGAGTGGGGGACCCAGTACTTC. V usage is TRBV7-2 and J usage is TRBJ2-5; D not resolved. Germline assignment: CDR1 SGHTA and CDR2 FQGNSA. The CDR3 totals 13 residues. Trimming stripped 4 bases from V and 7 bases from J, with 13 bases between.

This chain connects TRBV19 to TRBJ1-1, with D perhaps matching TRBD1 (6 bases). Germline V gene sequence: CDR1 LNHDA, CDR2 SQIVND (reference sequence). The CDR3 spans 15 residues. Trimming removed 7 bases from V and 5 bases from J, with 20 bases in between. The CDR3: CASTPRGGGITEAFF. CDR3 in DNA: TGTGCCAGTACCCCCCGGGGAGGGGGTATTACTGAAGCTTTCTTT. Full variable domain (remainder filled in from reference TRBV19 and TRBJ1-1): DGGITQSPKYLFRKEGQNVTLSCEQNLNHDAMYWYRQDPGQGLRLIYYSQIVNDFQKGDIAEGYSVSREKKESFPLTVTSAQKNPTAFYLCASTPRGGGITEAFFGQGTRLTVV.

There are a few counts of this clone. The V gene is TRBV11-3, the J gene TRBJ2-7; D perhaps matches TRBD1 (6 bases). This CDR3 spans 14 amino acids. V was pared by 3 bases and J by 3 bases, with 12 bases between. Germline CDR1 and CDR2: SGHNT and YENEEA. CDR3 region: CASSFWGRNYEQYF. In nucleotides, the CDR3 is TGTGCCAGCAGCTTTTGGGGGCGGAACTACGAGCAGTACTTC.

Only a few counts were recorded for this clone. This chain links TRBV9 with TRBJ2-1; 14 bases fit TRBD2. Germline CDR1 SGDLS, CDR2 YYNGEE. The V segment lost 4 bases and the J segment 7 bases; nucleotides outside the gene matches: 16. The length of the CDR3 is 19 residues. CDR3 coding DNA: TGTGCCAGCAGCTACCAGACTAGCGGGAGGGCGGTTCGATGGAATGAGCAGTTCTTC. Translation: CASSYQTSGRAVRWNEQFF.

This chain connects TRBV11-3 to TRBJ1-4; weak D call: TRBD1 (6 bases). CDR3 length: 15 residues. V lost 3 bases and J lost 0, with 8 bases in between. Per the germline V gene, CDR1 is SGHNT and CDR2 is YENEEA. CDR3 coding DNA: TGTGCCAGCAGCTTCAGGGGTGCAACTAATGAAAAACTGTTTTTT. Its translation: CASSFRGATNEKLFF.

This clone appeared a few times. The chain combines TRBV5-1 with TRBJ1-2, with D possibly being TRBD1 (5 bases). Germline-derived CDR1 and CDR2 are SGHRS and YFSETQ. CDR3 size: 14 residues. Trimming pared 0 bases from V and 4 bases from J, leaving 10 bases between. The CDR3 region is CASSLGGPGYGYTF. CDR3 nucleotide sequence: TGCGCCAGCAGCTTGGGGGGCCCTGGCTATGGCTACACCTTC.

The CDR3: CASRGSGNTIYF. The CDR3 bases are TGTGCCAGCAGAGGCTCTGGAAACACCATATATTTT. V gene TRBV6-8 combines with J gene TRBJ1-3; D gene ambiguous. V was pared by 6 bases and J by 0 bases, with 3 bases between. The germline V gene has CDR1 MNHGY and CDR2 SAAAGT. There are 12 residues in the CDR3.

This clone was seen only a few times. The chain couples TRBV11-3 to TRBJ2-1; the D call may be TRBD1 or TRBD2 (5 bases each). V lost 3 bases to trimming and J lost 3 bases, with 18 bases between them. CDR3 length: 17 amino acids. In germline, CDR1 is SGHNT, CDR2 YENEEA. The CDR3 sequence is CASSFWDRLILYNEQFF. Written as DNA, the CDR3 is TGTGCCAGCAGCTTCTGGGACCGTCTAATCCTCTACAATGAGCAGTTCTTC.

CDR3 bases: TGTGCCACCAGCAGAGAACCCGGGACTAGGAGGAATGAGCAGTTCTTC. Amino acids: CATSREPGTRRNEQFF. The genes are TRBV15 and TRBJ2-1, with TRBD2 identical over 8 bases. CDR1 LNHNV and CDR2 YYDKDF come from the germline V gene (reference sequence). The ends lost 0 bases at V and 7 bases at J; junction bases unmatched: 8. This CDR3 region has 16 residues.